Detailed here is one T cell receptor beta chain. What it recognizes is unknown. V shed 3 bases and J shed 5 bases, with 13 bases lying between them. From germline, CDR1 is SGHTA and CDR2 FQGNSA. CDR3 length equals 14 residues. The protocol was immunoSEQ multiplex PCR, while the TCRdb copy is restricted to in-frame clones and leaves out a portion. The data hold about 79,000 clones, with roughly four fifths observed a single time. This specimen comes from a study of OX40 agonist ivuxolimab in advanced cancers. General study points: Dosing at 0.1 to 3.0 mg/kg was accompanied by clonal expansion of CD4+ and CD8+ blood T cells by week 6. Antigen targets of the expanded peripheral T cells went undetermined.

Material: CD4+ or CD8+ T cells sorted from blood, obtained in a trial of the OX40 agonist ivuxolimab. The TCR comes from an adult with an advanced solid tumor such as melanoma, head and neck, liver or kidney cancer. The chain carries TRBV7-2 and TRBJ2-5; weak D call: TRBD1 (7 bases). CDR3 coding DNA: TGTGCCAGCAGCTTGGCCAGGGGGAGGGAGACCCAGTACTTC. This gives the protein CASSLARGRETQYF.